This T cell receptor (beta chain) comes out of a study of shared clonotypes between healthy human individuals. Study-level points and caveats: Incompleteness in sorted-subset sequencing, despite large depth, was shown by rarefaction.

The CDR3 consists of 17 residues. Germline CDR1 reads SGHNT; CDR2 reads YYREEE (reference sequence). V gave up 0 bases and J gave up 0 bases; unmatched junction bases: 5. In this sample, this clone turned up a few times. Antigen: not known. Deep-level running was used for the assay. Profiled with immunoSEQ multiplex PCR; TCRdb holds only in-frame clones, not every one. There are 1.6 million or so clones in the sample; roughly 96% occur only once, and roughly 1.2% lies in the top ten. Sequenced: naive CD4+ T cells sorted from blood. Subset: CD45RA+ positively selected. This TCR was recovered from a man between 25 and 39 years old in good health. The gene calls are TRBV5-4 and TRBJ2-3; TRBD2 agrees at 9 bases. CDR3 DNA sequence: TGTGCCAGCAGCTTGGCCGCGGGAGGGCCTAGCACAGATACGCAGTATTTT. It codes for CASSLAAGGPSTDTQYF. The full variable domain, its missing parts supplied by reference TRBV5-4 and TRBJ2-3, is ETGVTQSPTHLIKTRGQQVTLRCSSQSGHNTVSWYQQALGQGPQFIFQYYREEENGRGNFPPRFSGLQFPNYSSELNVNALELDDSALYLCASSLAAGGPSTDTQYFGPGTRLTVL.